The clone carrying this T cell receptor (beta chain) was counted a few times. Trimming took off 0 bases at V and 3 bases at J, with 9 bases between the two ends. The CDR3 spans 13 residues. The germline V gene encodes CDR1 GTSNPN and CDR2 SVGIG (reference sequence). The data originate from a study of blood T cell repertoires in COVID-19. Turning to the study itself: Acute and convalescent COVID-19 samples came from the United States, Italy and Spain.

Seattle's cohort entered during active infection and was followed longitudinally. How the authors handled the data: Amplification with reference gene primers provided the estimates of nucleated cell counts. Sequenced by immunoSEQ multiplex PCR; TCRdb stores in-frame clones only, minus some. That table is the source of V, J and clone size, and D and trimming were worked out from the DNA. The data hold over 100,000 clones, with 75% to 90% observed a single time. This TCR derives from a woman between 45 and 65 years old with COVID-19, enrolled during active disease. The specimen sequenced was peripheral blood. The chain couples TRBV30 to TRBJ2-7, with D perhaps matching TRBD1 (6 bases). CDR3 DNA sequence: TGTGCCTGGAGTGTGGGGACAAACTACGAGCAGTACTTC. Translating it yields CAWSVGTNYEQYF.